This entry features one TCR beta chain sequence. In its sample, this clone was seen a few times. What this receptor recognizes is not known. No much larger clonotype is one base removed from it; base qualities were not supplied. This sample was taken from a study of blood T cell repertoires in COVID-19 (dated by TCRdb to about 2020). The study in broad terms: Collaborator samples came from the United States, Italy and Spain and covered acute and convalescent phases of COVID-19. The repertoires were made available in a free public database intended to serve as a resource for research on the immune response to SARS-CoV-2. Where available, HLA class I and class II types were taken from metadata supplied by the sample provider and were not determined by assay-based typing. The dataset comprised deeply sampled blood TCRbeta repertoires from subjects exposed to, actively infected with, or recovered from COVID-19. The material from the prospective study consisted of cDNA or gDNA derived from T cells, B-cell-depleted T cells, or PBMCs. Sample metadata almost always included a de-identified subject ID, COVID-19 status, age in years and sex. The samples were drawn from two sources: the first 160 participants of the ongoing ImmuneRACE study, and over 1,000 subjects contributed by 6 global collaborators.

General findings and caveats noted by the study authors: How much clinical and demographic metadata was included differed by source and by participant, and the metadata was provided uncurated.

The CDR3 goes from the cysteine to the phenylalanine over 16 residues. Left in the record is the CDR3 DNA by itself, 48 bases read in frame from the first base. From V the trimming removes 2 bases and from J it removes 6 bases, while the gene matches leave 9 bases of the junction unaccounted for. The germline V gene (reference sequence) supplies CDR1 LNHDA and CDR2 SQIVND. TCRbeta CDR3 regions were amplified from genomic DNA by means of the immunoSEQ Assay, a bias-controlled multiplex PCR. On the authors' methods: Within the assay, amplification of reference gene primers was used to estimate how many nucleated cells each sample contained. To quantify the absolute abundance of each unique TCRbeta CDR3 rearrangement, sequence reads were collapsed and filtered. For each sample, productive Simpson clonality was calculated as the square root of Simpson's diversity index across productive rearrangements. Imported from immuneACCESS, the table was reduced by TCRdb to in-frame sequences with V and J called. These copies leave out some clones; in studies compared against another copy, an unresolved V gene accounts for under half, and the cause of the remainder is not known. Clone size and V and J calls were adopted from that table, with D and trimming inferred from the DNA. This sample gives 300,000 to 350,000 clones in total; around 92% of them show up just once. Roughly a tenth of the sample belongs to the ten largest clones.

In the prospective study, participants were about 18 to 95 years old, resided in 25 or so geographic areas of the United States, and were enrolled through a virtual design. In the prospective study, cohorts were assigned on the basis of participant-reported clinical history obtained from a screening survey and a study questionnaire. Recovered participants in ImmuneRACE Cohort 3 were defined as having two consecutive negative NP/OP PCR tests, clearance from a healthcare professional, or resolution of symptoms. Mobile phlebotomists in the prospective study collected whole blood, serum and a nasopharyngeal or oropharyngeal swab from every participant. Additional blood draws and questionnaires over an approximately 2-month period could optionally be provided by prospective study participants. Before DNA extraction, blood samples from the prospective study were shipped at room temperature or frozen.

Specimen: PBMCs or T cells enriched from blood (not recorded which). The chain was built from TRBV19 and TRBJ2-1, and TRBD2 matches 8 of the central bases. This TCR was sampled from a woman aged 25 to 45 who had recovered from COVID-19. The bases read TGTGCCAGTAGTATAAGCGGGACTAGTTTGGGCAATGAGCAGTTCTTC. This encodes CASSISGTSLGNEQFF.